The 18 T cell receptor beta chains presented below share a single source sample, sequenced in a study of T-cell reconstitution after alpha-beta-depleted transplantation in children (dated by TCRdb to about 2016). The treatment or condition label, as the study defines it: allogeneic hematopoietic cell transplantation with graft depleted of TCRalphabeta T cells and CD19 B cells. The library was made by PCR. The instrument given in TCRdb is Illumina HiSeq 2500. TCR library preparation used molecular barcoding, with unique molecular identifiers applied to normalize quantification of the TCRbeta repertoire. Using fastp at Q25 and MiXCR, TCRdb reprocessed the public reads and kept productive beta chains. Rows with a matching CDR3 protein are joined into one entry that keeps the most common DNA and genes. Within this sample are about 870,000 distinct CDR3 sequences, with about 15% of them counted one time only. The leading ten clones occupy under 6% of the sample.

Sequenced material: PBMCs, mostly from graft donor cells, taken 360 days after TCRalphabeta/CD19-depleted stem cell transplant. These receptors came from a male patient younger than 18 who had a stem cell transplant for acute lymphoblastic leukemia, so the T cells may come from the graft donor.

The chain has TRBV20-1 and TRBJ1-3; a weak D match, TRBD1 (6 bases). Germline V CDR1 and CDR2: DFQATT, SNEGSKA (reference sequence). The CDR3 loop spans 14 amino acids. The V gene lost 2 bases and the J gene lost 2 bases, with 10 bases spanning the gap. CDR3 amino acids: CSARTTGPGNTIYF. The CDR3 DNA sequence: TGCAGTGCTAGAACCACAGGGCCTGGAAACACCATATATTTT.

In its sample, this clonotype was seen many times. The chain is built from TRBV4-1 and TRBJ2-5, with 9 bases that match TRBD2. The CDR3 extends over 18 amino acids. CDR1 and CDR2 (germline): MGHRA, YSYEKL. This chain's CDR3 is CVSPAENQRVAGEETQYF. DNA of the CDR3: TGCGTCTCGCCAGCAGAGAATCAAAGGGTAGCGGGAGAAGAGACCCAGTACTTC.

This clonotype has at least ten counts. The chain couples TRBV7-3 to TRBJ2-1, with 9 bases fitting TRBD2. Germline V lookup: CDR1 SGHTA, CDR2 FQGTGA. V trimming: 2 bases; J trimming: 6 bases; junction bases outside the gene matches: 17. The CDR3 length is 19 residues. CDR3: CASSLDDTSGFRETNEQFF. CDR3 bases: TGTGCCAGCAGCTTAGACGATACTAGCGGGTTCCGAGAAACCAATGAGCAGTTCTTC.

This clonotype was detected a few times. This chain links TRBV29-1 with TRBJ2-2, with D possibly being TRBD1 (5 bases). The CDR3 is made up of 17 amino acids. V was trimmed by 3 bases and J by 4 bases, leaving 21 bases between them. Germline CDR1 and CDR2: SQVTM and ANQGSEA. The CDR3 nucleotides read TGCAGCGTTGAGGACACTGGTGGAACTTTCCCCACCGGGGAGCTGTTTTTT. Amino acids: CSVEDTGGTFPTGELFF.

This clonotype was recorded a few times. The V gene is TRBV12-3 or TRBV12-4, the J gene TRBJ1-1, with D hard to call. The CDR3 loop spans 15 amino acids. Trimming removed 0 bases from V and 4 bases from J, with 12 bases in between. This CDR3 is CASSLAPGLGTEAFF. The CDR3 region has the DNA TGTGCCAGCAGTTTAGCGCCCGGGTTGGGCACTGAAGCTTTCTTT.

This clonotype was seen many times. For the CDR3, the DNA is TGTGCCAGCAGCTTAGTATCCCTAGCGGGTCAGGCTAGCTCCTACGAGCAGTACTTC. Its translation: CASSLVSLAGQASSYEQYF. J is TRBJ2-7 and V is TRBV11-2; TRBD2 agrees at 8 bases. V was clipped by 1 base and J by 0 bases; unmatched bases: 14. CDR3 size: 19 residues. Germline values: CDR1 SGHAT, CDR2 FQNNGV.

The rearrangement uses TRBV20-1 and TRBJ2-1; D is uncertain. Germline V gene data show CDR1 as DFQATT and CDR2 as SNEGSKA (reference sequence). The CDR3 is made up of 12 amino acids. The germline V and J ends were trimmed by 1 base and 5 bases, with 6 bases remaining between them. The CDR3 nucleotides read TGCAGTGCTAGAGCCAGGCACAATGAGCAGTTCTTC. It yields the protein CSARARHNEQFF.

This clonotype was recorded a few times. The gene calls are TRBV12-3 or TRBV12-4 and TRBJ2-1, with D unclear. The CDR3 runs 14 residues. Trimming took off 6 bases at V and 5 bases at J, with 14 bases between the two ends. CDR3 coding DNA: TGTGCCAGCAGCTCAAGCCGGCTCCACAATGAGCAGTTCTTC. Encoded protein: CASSSSRLHNEQFF.

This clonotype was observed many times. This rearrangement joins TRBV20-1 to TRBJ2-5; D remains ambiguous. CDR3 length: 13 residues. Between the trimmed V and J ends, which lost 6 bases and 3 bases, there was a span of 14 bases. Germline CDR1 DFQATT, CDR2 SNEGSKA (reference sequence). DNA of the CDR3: TGCAGTGCCTTAGGGATAACTAAAGAGACCCAGTACTTC. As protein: CSALGITKETQYF.

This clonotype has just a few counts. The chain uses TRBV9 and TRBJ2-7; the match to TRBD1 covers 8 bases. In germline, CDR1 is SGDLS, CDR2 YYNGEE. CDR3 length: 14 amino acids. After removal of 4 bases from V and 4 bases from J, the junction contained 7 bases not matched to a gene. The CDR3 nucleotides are TGTGCCAGCAGCTCCGGCCGGGACAGGTACGAGCAGTACTTC. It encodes CASSSGRDRYEQYF.

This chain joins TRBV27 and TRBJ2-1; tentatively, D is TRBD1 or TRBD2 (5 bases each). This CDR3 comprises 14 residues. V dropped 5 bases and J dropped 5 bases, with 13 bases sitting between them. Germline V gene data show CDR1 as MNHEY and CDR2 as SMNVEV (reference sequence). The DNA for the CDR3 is TGTGCCAGCAGTGTGGGACGGGCCGACAATGAGCAGTTCTTC. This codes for CASSVGRADNEQFF.

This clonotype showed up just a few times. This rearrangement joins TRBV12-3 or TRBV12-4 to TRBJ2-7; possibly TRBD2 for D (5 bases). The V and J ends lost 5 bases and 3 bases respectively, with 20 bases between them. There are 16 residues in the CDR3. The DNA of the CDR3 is TGTGCCAGCAGTACGACCCGAGACGGACTGAACTACGAGCAGTACTTC. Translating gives CASSTTRDGLNYEQYF.

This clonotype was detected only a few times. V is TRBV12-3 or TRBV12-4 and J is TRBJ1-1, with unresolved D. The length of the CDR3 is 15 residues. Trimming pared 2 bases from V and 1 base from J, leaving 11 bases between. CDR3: CASSLRLTKNTEAFF. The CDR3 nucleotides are TGTGCCAGCAGTTTAAGGCTGACAAAGAACACTGAAGCTTTCTTT.

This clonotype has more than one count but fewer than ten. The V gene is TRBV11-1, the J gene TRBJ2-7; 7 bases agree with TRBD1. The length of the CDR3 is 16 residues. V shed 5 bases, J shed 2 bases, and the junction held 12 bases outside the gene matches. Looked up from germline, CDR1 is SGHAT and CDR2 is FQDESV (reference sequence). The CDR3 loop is CASSPTITGAAYEQYF. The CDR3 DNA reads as TGTGCCAGCAGCCCCACCATTACAGGGGCAGCCTACGAGCAGTACTTC.

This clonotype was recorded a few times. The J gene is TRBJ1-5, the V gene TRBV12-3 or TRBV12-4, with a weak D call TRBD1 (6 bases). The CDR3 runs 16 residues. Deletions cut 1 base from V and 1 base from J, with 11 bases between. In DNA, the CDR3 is TGTGCCAGCAGTTTAGAGCAGGGGCAAAGCAATCAGCCCCAGCATTTT. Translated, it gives CASSLEQGQSNQPQHF.

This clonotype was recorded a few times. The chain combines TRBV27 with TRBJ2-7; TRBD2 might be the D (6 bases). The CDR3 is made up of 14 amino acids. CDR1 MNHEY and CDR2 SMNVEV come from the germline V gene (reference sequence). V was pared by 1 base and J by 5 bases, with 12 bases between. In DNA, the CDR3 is TGTGCCAGCAGTTTATTCACGACTAGGGACGAGCAGTACTTC. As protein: CASSLFTTRDEQYF.

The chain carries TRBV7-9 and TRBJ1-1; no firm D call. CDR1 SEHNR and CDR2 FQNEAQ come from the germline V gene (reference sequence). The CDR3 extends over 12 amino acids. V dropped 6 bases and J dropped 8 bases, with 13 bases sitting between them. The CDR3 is CASRGSVYEAFF. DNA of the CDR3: TGTGCCAGCAGAGGCAGCGTATACGAAGCTTTCTTT.

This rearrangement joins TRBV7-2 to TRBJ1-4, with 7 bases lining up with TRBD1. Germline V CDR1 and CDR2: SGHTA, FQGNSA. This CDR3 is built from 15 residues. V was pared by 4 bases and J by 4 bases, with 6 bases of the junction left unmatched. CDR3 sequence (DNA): TGTGCCAGCAGCTGGCGGACAGGCCGTAATGAAAAACTGTTTTTT. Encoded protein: CASSWRTGRNEKLFF.